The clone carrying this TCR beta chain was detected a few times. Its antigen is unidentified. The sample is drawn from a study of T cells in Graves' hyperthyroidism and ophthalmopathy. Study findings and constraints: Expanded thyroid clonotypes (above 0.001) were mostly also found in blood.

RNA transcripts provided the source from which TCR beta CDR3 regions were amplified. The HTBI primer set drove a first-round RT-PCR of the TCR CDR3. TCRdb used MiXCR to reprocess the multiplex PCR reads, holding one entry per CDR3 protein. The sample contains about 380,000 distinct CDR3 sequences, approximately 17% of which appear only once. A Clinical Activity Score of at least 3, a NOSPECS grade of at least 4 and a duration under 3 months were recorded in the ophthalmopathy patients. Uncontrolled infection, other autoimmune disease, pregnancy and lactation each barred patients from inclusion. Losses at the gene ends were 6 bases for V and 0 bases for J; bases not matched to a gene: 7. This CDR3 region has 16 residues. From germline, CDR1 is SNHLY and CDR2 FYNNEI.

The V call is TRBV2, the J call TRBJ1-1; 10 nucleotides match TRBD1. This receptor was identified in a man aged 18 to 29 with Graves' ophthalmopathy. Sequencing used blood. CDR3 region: CASRRGQGILNTEAFF. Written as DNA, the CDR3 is TGTGCCAGCAGGAGGGGACAGGGGATTTTGAACACTGAAGCTTTCTTT. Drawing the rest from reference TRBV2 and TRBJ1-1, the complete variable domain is EPEVTQTPSHQVTQMGQEVILRCVPISNHLYFYWYRQILGQKVEFLVSFYNNEISEKSEIFDDQFSVERPDGSNFTLKIRSTKLEDSAMYFCASRRGQGILNTEAFFGQGTRLTVV.